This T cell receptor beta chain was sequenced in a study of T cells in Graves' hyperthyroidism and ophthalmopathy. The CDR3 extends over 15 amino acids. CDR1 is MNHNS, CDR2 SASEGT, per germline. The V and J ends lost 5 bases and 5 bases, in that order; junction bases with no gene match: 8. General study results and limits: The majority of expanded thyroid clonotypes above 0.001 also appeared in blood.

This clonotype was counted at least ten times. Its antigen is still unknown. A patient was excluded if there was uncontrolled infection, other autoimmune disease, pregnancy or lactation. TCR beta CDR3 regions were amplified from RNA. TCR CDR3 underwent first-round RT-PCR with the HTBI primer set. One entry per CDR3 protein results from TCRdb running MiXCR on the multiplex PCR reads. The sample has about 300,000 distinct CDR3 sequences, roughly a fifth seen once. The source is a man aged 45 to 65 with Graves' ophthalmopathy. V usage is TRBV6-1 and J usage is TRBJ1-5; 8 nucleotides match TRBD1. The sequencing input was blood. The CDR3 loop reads CASSSGGYSDQPQHF. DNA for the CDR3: TGTGCCAGCAGTTCAGGGGGCTATTCTGATCAGCCCCAGCATTTT.